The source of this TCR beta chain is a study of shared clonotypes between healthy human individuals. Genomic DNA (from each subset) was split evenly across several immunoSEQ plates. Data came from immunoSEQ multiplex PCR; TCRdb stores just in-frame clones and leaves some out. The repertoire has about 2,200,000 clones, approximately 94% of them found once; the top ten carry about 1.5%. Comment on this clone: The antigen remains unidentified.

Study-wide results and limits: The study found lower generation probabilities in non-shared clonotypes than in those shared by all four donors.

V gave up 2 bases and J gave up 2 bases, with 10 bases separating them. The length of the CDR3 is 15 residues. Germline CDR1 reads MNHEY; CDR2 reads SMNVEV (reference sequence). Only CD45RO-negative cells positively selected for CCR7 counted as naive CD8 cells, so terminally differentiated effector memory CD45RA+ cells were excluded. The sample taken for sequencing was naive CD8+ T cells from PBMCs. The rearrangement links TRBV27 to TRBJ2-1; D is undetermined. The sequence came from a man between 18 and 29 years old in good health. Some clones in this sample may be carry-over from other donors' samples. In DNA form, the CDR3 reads TGTGCCAGCAGTTTAGTCCCAGGCGCCTACAATGAGCAGTTCTTC. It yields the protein CASSLVPGAYNEQFF.